The next 30 T cell receptor beta chains were all read from a single sample in a study of shared clonotypes between healthy human individuals. Method: immunoSEQ multiplex PCR; TCRdb's copy keeps in-frame clones and lacks some. This table has some 350,000 clones, about 74% appearing once. The sample consisted of memory CD4+ T cells sorted from blood. Subset reported: CD45RA-negative fraction. Receptor source: a man aged 25 to 40 in good health.

The chain uses TRBV2 and TRBJ1-5; D is undetermined. Germline CDR1 reads SNHLY; CDR2 reads FYNNEI. Between the trimmed V and J ends, which lost 6 bases and 1 base, there was a span of 10 bases. The CDR3 length is 14 residues. This CDR3 is CASRQDSSNQPQHF. CDR3 DNA: TGTGCCAGCAGGCAGGACTCGAGCAATCAGCCCCAGCATTTT.

The rearrangement uses TRBV5-1 and TRBJ2-7; no clear D gene. The ends were cut back, 4 bases at V and 0 bases at J, with 11 bases in the middle. CDR1 SGHRS and CDR2 YFSETQ come from the germline V gene. The CDR3 runs to 14 residues. This chain's CDR3 is CASSGRAPSYEQYF. The CDR3 DNA follows: TGCGCCAGCAGCGGAAGAGCGCCCTCCTACGAGCAGTACTTC.

The V gene is TRBV27, the J gene TRBJ2-3; 8 positions agree with TRBD1. CDR1 and CDR2 (germline): MNHEY, SMNVEV (reference sequence). Trimming at V came to 0 bases and at J to 7 bases, leaving 6 bases not matched to a gene. CDR3 length: 15 residues. The CDR3 spells CASSLSSGTGNTQYF. The DNA for the CDR3 is TGTGCCAGCAGTTTATCATCCGGGACAGGAAATACGCAGTATTTT.

A word on this clone: The identical CDR3 is also encoded by other nucleotide sequences in the sample. This chain joins TRBV5-1 and TRBJ2-7; no firm D call. The CDR3 has 13 amino acids. Trimming took off 2 bases at V and 3 bases at J, with 9 bases between the two ends. Germline CDR1 reads SGHRS; CDR2 reads YFSETQ. CDR3 protein: CASSLPDGYEQYF. For the CDR3, the DNA is TGCGCCAGCAGCTTACCGGACGGCTACGAGCAGTACTTC.

The chain recombines TRBV7-2 with TRBJ2-5; TRBD1 might be the D (5 bases). Trimming shortened V by 3 bases and J by 4 bases, and 21 bases separated the two germline ends. Germline lookup yields CDR1 SGHTA and CDR2 FQGNSA. CDR3 size: 17 residues. The CDR3 reads CASSLARIRQGGETQYF. As DNA, the CDR3 is TGTGCCAGCAGCTTGGCGCGGATCCGGCAGGGCGGAGAGACCCAGTACTTC.

The chain couples TRBV28 to TRBJ2-7; 8 bases are shared with TRBD2. This CDR3 region has 14 residues. The junction had 3 bases not matched to a gene; V was cut back by 2 bases and J by 3 bases. The V gene's germline CDR1 is MDHEN and CDR2 SYDVKM. As DNA, the CDR3 is TGTGCCAGCAGTTTAGTAGCGGGAAACTACGAGCAGTACTTC. Protein: CASSLVAGNYEQYF.

CDR3 bases: TGTGCCAGCAGTGAGCTAGCGGGAGTGGGAGATACGCAGTATTTT. Residues: CASSELAGVGDTQYF. J is TRBJ2-3 and V is TRBV6-4; TRBD2 agrees at 10 bases. Unmatched junction bases numbered 5, after V lost 3 bases and J lost 5 bases. CDR3 length equals 15 residues. Germline assignment: CDR1 MRHNA and CDR2 SNTAGT.

The chain links TRBV10-2 to TRBJ2-2; possibly TRBD2 for D (5 bases). The CDR3 runs 17 residues. V was pared by 7 bases and J by 6 bases, with 24 bases between. CDR1 WSHSY and CDR2 SAAADI come from the germline V gene. The CDR3 region has the DNA TGCGCCAGCACCCTAGTTCTAGCATCCCGGGCCGCCGGGGAGCTGTTTTTT. It translates to CASTLVLASRAAGELFF.

V usage is TRBV27 and J usage is TRBJ2-7; D gene ambiguous. CDR3 length: 13 residues. Between the trimmed V and J ends, which lost 6 bases and 2 bases, there was a span of 11 bases. Germline V gene data show CDR1 as MNHEY and CDR2 as SMNVEV (reference sequence). CDR3 protein: CASSRGLAYEQYF. Written as DNA, the CDR3 is TGTGCCAGCAGCCGCGGCCTCGCCTACGAGCAGTACTTC.

This chain links TRBV7-9 with TRBJ2-5; the D gene is possibly TRBD1 (5 bases). CDR1 is SEHNR and CDR2 is FQNEAQ in the germline V gene (reference sequence). The V gene lost 1 base and the J gene lost 1 base, with 10 bases spanning the gap. CDR3 length equals 15 residues. CDR3 bases: TGTGCCAGCAGCTTAGGCACACAGGTCCAAGAGACCCAGTACTTC. Translating gives CASSLGTQVQETQYF.

CDR3 sequence: CASVPSRGFTEAFF. CDR3 in DNA: TGTGCCAGTGTGCCCAGTAGGGGGTTCACTGAAGCTTTCTTT. The V and J genes are TRBV19 and TRBJ1-1; tentative D call: TRBD1 (6 bases). V was pared by 8 bases and J by 4 bases, with 17 bases between. Germline V gene lookup returns CDR1 LNHDA and CDR2 SQIVND (reference sequence). The CDR3 is made up of 14 amino acids. Together with reference TRBV19 and TRBJ1-1, the CDR3 gives the full variable domain: DGGITQSPKYLFRKEGQNVTLSCEQNLNHDAMYWYRQDPGQGLRLIYYSQIVNDFQKGDIAEGYSVSREKKESFPLTVTSAQKNPTAFYLCASVPSRGFTEAFFGQGTRLTVV.

The chain recombines TRBV29-1 with TRBJ2-2, with D hard to call. Germline V gene lookup returns CDR1 SQVTM and CDR2 ANQGSEA. The CDR3 runs 11 residues. The V and J ends lost 4 bases and 4 bases respectively, with 4 bases between them. As DNA, the CDR3 is TGCAGCGTTGGCATCACCGGGGAGCTGTTTTTT. Amino acid sequence: CSVGITGELFF.

J is TRBJ1-1 and V is TRBV7-8; weak D call: TRBD1 (5 bases). V lost 2 bases and J lost 0, with 16 bases in between. This CDR3 spans 17 amino acids. The germline V gene has CDR1 SGHVS and CDR2 FQNEAQ. CDR3 sequence (DNA): TGTGCCAGCAGCTTAAACCGTAAGGGACGGATGAACACTGAAGCTTTCTTT. Its protein product is CASSLNRKGRMNTEAFF.

For the CDR3, the DNA is TGCGCCAGCAGCTTGCAGGCTAGCTCGAATGAGCAGTTCTTC. It specifies CASSLQASSNEQFF. The chain couples TRBV5-1 to TRBJ2-1; the D gene is possibly TRBD2 (5 bases). The germline V gene has CDR1 SGHRS and CDR2 YFSETQ. V was pared by 1 base and J by 7 bases, with 12 bases between. CDR3 size: 14 residues. Variable domain in full (rest from reference TRBV5-1 and TRBJ2-1): KAGVTQTPRYLIKTRGQQVTLSCSPISGHRSVSWYQQTPGQGLQFLFEYFSETQRNKGNFPGRFSGRQFSNSRSEMNVSTLELGDSALYLCASSLQASSNEQFFGPGTRLTVL.

V is TRBV7-9 and J is TRBJ1-5, with D possibly TRBD1 on 6 matching bases. Trimming left V 0 bases short and J 2 bases short, with 8 bases between. Germline CDR1 reads SEHNR; CDR2 reads FQNEAQ (reference sequence). The CDR3 is 15 residues long. The CDR3: CASSLASGGNQPQHF. The CDR3 nucleotides read TGTGCCAGCAGCTTAGCGTCAGGGGGCAATCAGCCCCAGCATTTT.

This sequence joins TRBV29-1 and TRBJ2-7; D gene ambiguous. This CDR3 is 12 amino acids long. The germline CDR1 and CDR2 sequences are SQVTM and ANQGSEA. The ends were cut back, 4 bases at V and 0 bases at J, with 7 bases in the middle. The CDR3: CSVGILSYEQYF. The CDR3 DNA is TGCAGCGTTGGTATACTCTCCTACGAGCAGTACTTC.

The chain recombines TRBV10-3 with TRBJ1-3; D remains ambiguous. Trimming took off 4 bases at V and 3 bases at J, with 10 bases between the two ends. This CDR3 comprises 14 residues. Germline-derived CDR1 and CDR2 are ENHRY and SYGVKD. CDR3 DNA sequence: TGTGCCATCAGTGGCACAGAGCATGGAAACACCATATATTTT. Residues: CAISGTEHGNTIYF.

Notes on this clone: Its ends do not fully match the called genes, so a read error is possible. V usage is TRBV7-6 and J usage is TRBJ2-5, with D maybe TRBD1 (6 bases). Germline V gene sequence: CDR1 SGHVS, CDR2 FNYEAQ. The CDR3 covers 14 residues. Here the CDR3 reads CASSSQYREEAQYF. The CDR3 DNA sequence: TGTGCCAGCAGCTCCCAATACAGGGAAGAGGCCCAGTACTTC.

The rearrangement joins TRBV6-1 to TRBJ1-2, with 8 bases fitting TRBD1. V lost 3 bases to trimming and J lost 3 bases; unmatched junction nucleotides: 0. From germline, CDR1 is MNHNS and CDR2 SASEGT. The CDR3 length is 13 residues. The DNA of the CDR3 is TGTGCCAGCAGTGAGACAGGGGACTATGGCTACACCTTC. Its protein is CASSETGDYGYTF.

This chain uses TRBV4-3 with TRBJ2-1; D may be TRBD2 (5 bases). Trimming removed 2 bases from V and 8 bases from J, with 13 bases in between. CDR3 length: 14 residues. Germline-derived CDR1 and CDR2 are LGHNA and YSLEER. The DNA for the CDR3 is TGCGCCAGCAGCCAAAGGACTCACGCTTATGAGCAGTTCTTC. It translates to CASSQRTHAYEQFF.

The rearrangement links TRBV6-6 to TRBJ2-1; no clear D gene. Germline V CDR1 and CDR2: MNHNY, SVGAGI (reference sequence). There are 14 residues in the CDR3. Trimming shortened V by 3 bases and J by 4 bases, and 10 bases separated the two germline ends. The CDR3: CASSYSPDYNEQFF. The CDR3 nucleotides read TGTGCCAGCAGTTATTCCCCTGATTACAATGAGCAGTTCTTC.

This chain joins TRBV7-9 and TRBJ2-5; 11 bases line up with TRBD2. From germline, CDR1 is SEHNR and CDR2 FQNEAQ (reference sequence). The CDR3 extends over 15 amino acids. Trimming removed 3 bases from V and 1 base from J; junction bases left unmatched: 1. Here the CDR3 reads CASSFLAGGQETQYF. Here the CDR3 DNA reads TGTGCCAGCAGCTTTCTAGCGGGAGGCCAAGAGACCCAGTACTTC.

The chain carries TRBV14 and TRBJ1-3; no clear D. The germline CDR1 and CDR2 sequences are SGHDN and FVKESK. The V and J ends lost 4 bases and 0 bases respectively, with 10 bases between them. The length of the CDR3 is 15 residues. The CDR3 DNA reads TGTGCCAGCAGCCGCCAACTTAGCTCTGGAAACACCATATATTTT. It codes for CASSRQLSSGNTIYF. Full variable domain (missing parts from reference TRBV14 and TRBJ1-3): EAGVTQFPSHSVIEKGQTVTLRCDPISGHDNLYWYRRVMGKEIKFLLHFVKESKQDESGMPNNRFLAERTGGTYSTLKVQPAELEDSGVYFCASSRQLSSGNTIYFGEGSWLTVV.

The chain joins TRBV2 to TRBJ2-7; D is ambiguous. Germline CDR1 reads SNHLY; CDR2 reads FYNNEI. V dropped 5 bases and J dropped 7 bases, with 9 bases sitting between them. This CDR3 is 11 amino acids long. The CDR3 nucleotides read TGTGCCAGCAGTTCCCAAGTGGAGCAGTACTTC. This translates into CASSSQVEQYF.

This clone appeared a few times. The chain combines TRBV5-8 with TRBJ2-1, with TRBD2 matching over 16 bases. V shed 7 bases, J shed 0 bases, and the junction held 7 bases outside the gene matches. The CDR3 spans 18 residues. The germline V gene has CDR1 SGHTS and CDR2 YDEGEE. The CDR3 here is CASHTGLAGGSSYNEQFF. The CDR3, as DNA: TGTGCCAGCCACACGGGACTAGCGGGAGGGAGCTCCTACAATGAGCAGTTCTTC.

The rearrangement joins TRBV19 to TRBJ2-1; possible D gene TRBD1, 5 bases. The ends were cut back, 5 bases at V and 2 bases at J, with 13 bases in the middle. CDR3 length: 15 residues. The germline gives CDR1 LNHDA, CDR2 SQIVND (reference sequence). CDR3 amino acids: CASSRRQLTYNEQFF. For the CDR3, the DNA is TGTGCCAGTAGTCGCCGACAGCTAACCTACAATGAGCAGTTCTTC.

CDR3 in amino acids: CASRGTLSGNTIYF. Here the CDR3 DNA reads TGTGCCAGCAGAGGGACACTATCTGGAAACACCATATATTTT. The J gene is TRBJ1-3, the V gene TRBV6-5, with D possibly being TRBD1 (6 bases). Germline V gene sequence: CDR1 MNHEY, CDR2 SVGAGI. The CDR3 extends over 14 amino acids. With 6 bases removed from V and 1 base from J, the gap between germline ends came to 10 bases.

This clone has only a few counts. The J gene is TRBJ1-5, the V gene TRBV7-9; the D is unclear. The V end lost 3 bases, the J end lost 2 bases, and 5 bases lay between the germline ends. This CDR3 region has 13 residues. Germline V lookup: CDR1 SEHNR, CDR2 FQNEAQ (reference sequence). This CDR3 is CASSLQGNQPQHF. CDR3 nucleotides: TGTGCCAGCAGCTTGCAGGGCAATCAGCCCCAGCATTTT.

This clone was seen a single time. The J gene is TRBJ2-7, the V gene TRBV4-1; no firm D call. Looked up from germline, CDR1 is MGHRA and CDR2 is YSYEKL. Trimming took off 4 bases at V and 5 bases at J, with 12 bases between the two ends. The CDR3 consists of 13 residues. This chain's CDR3 is CASSPSGSNEQYF. DNA for the CDR3: TGCGCCAGCAGCCCCAGTGGGTCCAACGAGCAGTACTTC.

The chain combines TRBV2 with TRBJ2-5; D uncertain. V was cut by 8 bases and J by 2 bases, with 12 bases left in between. CDR1 is SNHLY and CDR2 is FYNNEI in the germline V gene. The CDR3 sequence is 13 residues long. The CDR3 is CASAVIPQETQYF. The CDR3 bases are TGTGCCAGCGCCGTTATACCTCAAGAGACCCAGTACTTC.